The rows below give T cell receptor beta chains drawn from one sample of a study of blood T cell repertoires in COVID-19. Sequencing used immunoSEQ multiplex PCR; TCRdb keeps in-frame clones, though not all of them. The data hold about 84,000 clones, with under 85% observed a single time. The sequenced sample was peripheral blood. The receptor set was obtained from a woman of 80 years or more with acute or convalescent COVID-19. Both conserved end residues are part of each CDR3. Each record gives: CDR3 DNA, CDR3 protein, D gene, clone size, J gene, V gene. D genes are given only for firm matches. Clone size appears in some rows only: once, few, many, or a class for an expanded clone.

TGTGCCAGCAGTGGGGGACTAGCGGGAGTCTTTAACGAGCAGTACTTC,CASSGGLAGVFNEQYF,TRBD2,.,TRBJ2-7,TRBV28
TGTGCCAGTAGTATAGATCGTGGCGGGAGTAGTTTTCGCAATGAGCAGTTCTTC,CASSIDRGGSSFRNEQFF,TRBD2,.,TRBJ2-1,TRBV19
TGTGCTAGCAGCGCGCTACTAGCTGGCGAGCAGTACTTC,CASSALLAGEQYF,.,.,TRBJ2-7,TRBV7-7
TGTGCCAGCAGCCCCGGACTGTTAGCCAAAAACATTCAGTACTTC,CASSPGLLAKNIQYF,.,.,TRBJ2-4,TRBV6-5
TGTGCCAGCGCTCGGACTAGCGGGATGGATACGCAGTATTTT,CASARTSGMDTQYF,TRBD2,.,TRBJ2-3,TRBV6-5
TGTGCCAGCTCAATACAGGGGGCTACCAAAAACATTCAGTACTTC,CASSIQGATKNIQYF,TRBD1,.,TRBJ2-4,TRBV18
TGTGCCAGCAGTACAGGGGGCCAGCCCCAGCATTTT,CASSTGGQPQHF,TRBD1,.,TRBJ1-5,TRBV28
TGTGCCAGCAGCGCCGGACACCCCCGTCAGCCCCAGCATTTT,CASSAGHPRQPQHF,.,.,TRBJ1-5,TRBV7-2
TGTGCCAGCAGCTCCTATCAAGAGACCCAGTACTTC,CASSSYQETQYF,.,.,TRBJ2-5,TRBV3-1/TRBV3-2
TGTGCCAGCAGCAGCAGGACAGGGAGCGGAGATACGCAGTATTTT,CASSSRTGSGDTQYF,TRBD1,.,TRBJ2-3,TRBV5-4
TGTGCCAGCAGCTTCAACAGGCGAGCCAACGAGCAGTACTTC,CASSFNRRANEQYF,.,.,TRBJ2-7,TRBV7-2
TGCAGTGCTAGTAAACTAGCGGGAAGCGGGGAGCTGTTTTTT,CSASKLAGSGELFF,TRBD2,.,TRBJ2-2,TRBV20-1
TGTGCCAGCAGCTTTAGGGGACAGTTCTCTGGAAACACCATATATTTT,CASSFRGQFSGNTIYF,TRBD1,.,TRBJ1-3,TRBV5-5
TGTGCCAGCCACTACGCCGAGGACACTGAAGCTTTCTTT,CASHYAEDTEAFF,.,.,TRBJ1-1,TRBV6-5
TGCGCCAGCAGCTTGGGAGAGAGCGGAACTAACGAGCAGTACTTC,CASSLGESGTNEQYF,.,.,TRBJ2-7,TRBV5-1
TGTGCCAGCAGCCGCGACTATTACAATGAGCAGTTCTTC,CASSRDYYNEQFF,.,.,TRBJ2-1,TRBV7-8
TGTGCCAGCAGCTTAATAGGGGGCGCTTTTTACGAGCAGTACTTC,CASSLIGGAFYEQYF,TRBD1,.,TRBJ2-7,TRBV11-2
TGCGCCAGCAGGGATACGACAGGGGTAGGCAATGAGCAGTTCTTC,CASRDTTGVGNEQFF,TRBD1,.,TRBJ2-1,TRBV5-1
TGCAGCGTTTCCGCGGGAGTAAACCAAGAGACCCAGTACTTC,CSVSAGVNQETQYF,TRBD2,once,TRBJ2-5,TRBV29-1
TGCGCCAGCAGCGGGGTGGGGGGAGGCACCTACGAGCAGTACTTC,CASSGVGGGTYEQYF,.,.,TRBJ2-7,TRBV5-1
TGTGCCAGCAGTTTAAGGGGGAGAACCGGGGAGCTGTTTTTT,CASSLRGRTGELFF,.,.,TRBJ2-2,TRBV27
TGTGCCAGCTCACCACTTGCAGGCAAACAAGAGACCCAGTACTTC,CASSPLAGKQETQYF,.,few,TRBJ2-5,TRBV18
TGTGCCAGCAGGGCTCAAGAGACCCAGTACTTC,CASRAQETQYF,.,.,TRBJ2-5,TRBV28
TGTGCCAGTAGTATTGAACTAGATGGCTACAATGAGCAGTTCTTC,CASSIELDGYNEQFF,.,.,TRBJ2-1,TRBV19
TGTGCCAGCAGATTAGCCCAGAACACCGGGGAGCTGTTTTTT,CASRLAQNTGELFF,.,.,TRBJ2-2,TRBV7-2
TGTGCCAGCAGCCCTTATACAGGGACTAGCGACTTCGGCGGTGAGCAGTTCTTC,CASSPYTGTSDFGGEQFF,TRBD2,.,TRBJ2-1,TRBV6-2/TRBV6-3
TGTGCCAGCAGCTTGAAGGCACAGGGGACTAACTATGGCTACACCTTC,CASSLKAQGTNYGYTF,TRBD1,once,TRBJ1-2,TRBV7-2
TGTGCCAGCAGTCAGGTCCGAGAGGGCAGGTATTCCTCTGGGGCCAACGTCCTGACTTTC,CASSQVREGRYSSGANVLTF,.,once,TRBJ2-6,TRBV28
TGCGCCAGCAGCCTTGGCGCTACAGGGTTAACCTACGAGCAGTACTTC,CASSLGATGLTYEQYF,.,.,TRBJ2-7,TRBV4-1
TGTGCCAGCAGCCGCCCTTCCCAACAGGGACGGACTCAGACTAGCACAGATACGCAGTATTTT,CASSRPSQQGRTQTSTDTQYF,.,.,TRBJ2-3,TRBV3-1/TRBV3-2
TGCGCCAGCAGCCTGGGGGGAGCTAATGAAAAACTGTTTTTT,CASSLGGANEKLFF,.,.,TRBJ1-4,TRBV5-1
TGCAACAGACAGTCGAGCTCCTATAATTCACCCTTCCACTTT,CNRQSSSYNSPFHF,.,.,TRBJ1-6,TRBV29-1
TGTGCCAGCAGTGTCCTAGGGACAGAAAACTATGGCTACACCTTC,CASSVLGTENYGYTF,TRBD1,.,TRBJ1-2,TRBV28
TGTGCCACCAGTGATGGAGTGGCCGGGGGCTACACCTTC,CATSDGVAGGYTF,.,.,TRBJ1-2,TRBV24-1
TGTGCCAGCACCTTGACAGGGGCCAATTCACCCCTCCACTTT,CASTLTGANSPLHF,TRBD1,.,TRBJ1-6,TRBV6-6
TGTGCCAGCAGCTTAACCACAGGCCAGGGGCAGTATTTT,CASSLTTGQGQYF,.,.,TRBJ2-3,TRBV11-3
TGTGCTAGCAGCTTAGCGCGAGAGGAGACCCAGTACTTC,CASSLAREETQYF,.,.,TRBJ2-5,TRBV7-7
TGTGCCAGCAGCGTGGGACTTCGGAACACTGAAGCTTTCTTT,CASSVGLRNTEAFF,.,.,TRBJ1-1,TRBV9
TGTGCCAGTAGTATGGCAGGGGACAGGGGATACCGATCTAACTATGGCTACACCTTC,CASSMAGDRGYRSNYGYTF,TRBD1,.,TRBJ1-2,TRBV19
TGTGCCATCAGTGAGGGGGCCAACCAAGAGACCCAGTACTTC,CAISEGANQETQYF,.,.,TRBJ2-5,TRBV10-3
TGTGCCAGCCGGGACAGGGACCTTTATAATTCACCCCTCCACTTT,CASRDRDLYNSPLHF,TRBD1,.,TRBJ1-6,TRBV19
TGTGCCAGCAGCTCCTGGACTAGCGGGGGAGAGACCCAGTACTTC,CASSSWTSGGETQYF,TRBD2,.,TRBJ2-5,TRBV3-1/TRBV3-2
TGTGCCAGCAGCCAAGTGGCCGGGAGCTACAATGAGCAGTTCTTC,CASSQVAGSYNEQFF,.,.,TRBJ2-1,TRBV14
TGTGCCACCAGCAGACCCGGGACAGGGAGGTTAGCCGGGGAGCTGTTTTTT,CATSRPGTGRLAGELFF,TRBD1,.,TRBJ2-2,TRBV15
TGTGCCAGCAGCCCCAGGGGAGGGGACAATGAGCAGTTCTTC,CASSPRGGDNEQFF,.,.,TRBJ2-1,TRBV11-3
TGTGCCAGCAGCCCCATGGGGACTAAGGATAGTGAGCAGTTCTTC,CASSPMGTKDSEQFF,TRBD2,.,TRBJ2-1,TRBV5-4
TGTGCCAGCAGTGAATGGAGTAGCGGGAGGGCGGGTGAGCAGTTCTTC,CASSEWSSGRAGEQFF,TRBD2,once,TRBJ2-1,TRBV6-1
TGTGCCAGCAGTGAACAACAGAACACTGAAGCTTTCTTT,CASSEQQNTEAFF,.,.,TRBJ1-1,TRBV6-1
TGTGCCAGCAGTTTTGTTGCAGGTAGCTCCTACAATGAGCAGTTCTTC,CASSFVAGSSYNEQFF,.,.,TRBJ2-1,TRBV6-5
TGCGCCAGCAGCTCGACACCGGGACTAGCGGGAGAAGAGCAGTACTTC,CASSSTPGLAGEEQYF,TRBD2,.,TRBJ2-7,TRBV5-1